Listed below are T cell receptor beta chains from one sample, sequenced in a study of T cells in Graves' hyperthyroidism and ophthalmopathy. MiXCR, applied by TCRdb to the multiplex PCR reads, yields one record per CDR3 protein. The sample has about 130,000 distinct CDR3 sequences; 22% are singletons. The sample was blood. The receptors originated from a woman between 50 and 59 years old with Graves' hyperthyroidism that later progressed to Graves' ophthalmopathy. The CDR3 runs from the conserved cysteine through the conserved F or W. D genes are given only for firm matches. Rows may omit the clone size; those that give it use once, few, many or a size class.

CASSTGQAKGYGSEKLFF	TGTGCCAGCAGCACGGGACAGGCGAAGGGGTACGGGAGCGAAAAACTGTTTTTT	few	TRBV7-9	TRBJ1-4	TRBD1
CSAQTSGRGNEQYF	TGCAGTGCGCAGACTAGCGGGAGAGGTAACGAGCAGTACTTC	many	TRBV20-1	TRBJ2-7	TRBD2
CSASGPQETQYF	TGCAGTGCATCGGGACCTCAGGAGACCCAGTACTTC	many	TRBV20-1	TRBJ2-5	.
CAISGVGGSAPLHF	TGTGCCATCAGTGGGGTGGGGGGTAGCGCACCCCTCCACTTT	few	TRBV10-3	TRBJ1-6	.
CAWAKVRSEQFF	TGTGCCTGGGCGAAAGTAAGGAGTGAGCAGTTCTTC	many	TRBV30	TRBJ2-1	.
CASSESAQETQYF	TGTGCCAGCAGTGAATCGGCACAAGAGACCCAGTACTTC	.	TRBV6-4	TRBJ2-5	.
CASSSGELFF	TGTGCCAGCAGTTCCGGGGAGCTGTTTTTT	.	TRBV12-3/TRBV12-4	TRBJ2-2	.
CASSLDVGARDGYTF	TGCGCCAGCAGCTTGGATGTGGGGGCGCGGGATGGCTACACCTTC	many	TRBV5-1	TRBJ1-2	.
CASSVAGTANEKLFF	TGTGCCAGCAGCGTAGCTGGGACAGCTAATGAAAAACTGTTTTTT	few	TRBV9	TRBJ1-4	TRBD1
CATSRAGPTDTQYF	TGTGCCACCAGCAGAGCAGGGCCCACAGATACGCAGTATTTT	few	TRBV15	TRBJ2-3	.
CAIARGTSGGETQYF	TGTGCCATCGCCCGAGGGACTAGCGGGGGAGAGACCCAGTACTTC	once	TRBV10-3	TRBJ2-5	TRBD2
CASSFQGKYGYTF	TGTGCCAGCAGTTTCCAGGGGAAGTATGGCTACACCTTC	once	TRBV28	TRBJ1-2	.
CANSGAANTGELFF	TGTGCCAATTCTGGGGCGGCGAACACCGGGGAGCTGTTTTTT	.	TRBV28	TRBJ2-2	.
CASSLSRGSVNQPQHF	TGTGCCAGCAGTTTATCGAGGGGAAGTGTCAATCAGCCCCAGCATTTT	.	TRBV27	TRBJ1-5	.
CASSWGQGNYEQYF	TGTGCCAGTAGCTGGGGACAGGGCAACTACGAGCAGTACTTC	many	TRBV7-3	TRBJ2-7	TRBD1
CATSRDSGGHPTDTQYF	TGTGCCACCAGCAGAGATTCAGGAGGGCACCCCACAGATACGCAGTATTTT	few	TRBV15	TRBJ2-3	.
CASSERGQGGGQPQHF	TGCGCCAGCAGTGAAAGGGGACAGGGGGGTGGTCAGCCCCAGCATTTT	few	TRBV10-1	TRBJ1-5	TRBD1
CALGLPLSGANVLTF	TGTGCCCTGGGGCTTCCTCTAAGTGGGGCCAACGTCCTGACTTTC	few	TRBV4-2	TRBJ2-6	.
CSASNAGTSNEQFF	TGCAGTGCTTCGAATGCCGGGACTAGCAATGAGCAGTTCTTC	many	TRBV20-1	TRBJ2-1	TRBD2
CASSLSGDGNTIYF	TGTGCCAGCAGTTTATCAGGGGACGGAAACACCATATATTTT	.	TRBV28	TRBJ1-3	.
CASSLGCGTKNVQYF	TGTGCCAGCAGCCTAGGTTGCGGGACCAAAAACGTTCAGTACTTC	.	TRBV28	TRBJ2-4	.
CASSQNGAGENNEQFF	TGTGCCAGCAGCCAAAATGGGGCGGGAGAAAACAATGAGCAGTTCTTC	.	TRBV3-1	TRBJ2-1	TRBD2
CASTAGEKDTQYF	TGTGCCAGCACGGCGGGAGAAAAGGATACGCAGTATTTT	.	TRBV7-9	TRBJ2-3	TRBD2
CASSLLGTDEKLFF	TGTGCCAGCAGTTTACTGGGAACGGATGAAAAACTGTTTTTT	.	TRBV27	TRBJ1-4	.
CASSFSGINTEAFF	TGTGCCAGCAGTTTCAGTGGGATCAACACTGAAGCTTTCTTT	many	TRBV12-3/TRBV12-4	TRBJ1-1	.
CASSPLPPGDYGYTF	TGTGCCAGCAGCCCCCTCCCCCCGGGGGACTATGGCTACACCTTC	.	TRBV9	TRBJ1-2	.
CSATGLAGGETQYF	TGCAGTGCTACGGGACTAGCGGGAGGTGAGACCCAGTACTTC	.	TRBV20-1	TRBJ2-5	TRBD2
CASSQTTGENGYTF	TGTGCCAGCAGCCAAACTACAGGGGAGAATGGCTACACCTTC	.	TRBV3-1	TRBJ1-2	TRBD1
CASSTGLAVAEDTQYF	TGTGCCAGCAGCACGGGACTAGCGGTGGCGGAAGATACGCAGTATTTT	once	TRBV5-5	TRBJ2-3	TRBD2
CASSLWDRGSPLHF	TGTGCCAGCAGTTTATGGGACAGGGGATCACCCCTCCACTTT	.	TRBV27	TRBJ1-6	TRBD1
CASSYQGKAFF	TGTGCCAGCAGTTACCAGGGGAAAGCTTTCTTT	few	TRBV6-5	TRBJ1-1	.
CASSQDLGTRNTIYF	TGTGCCAGCAGCCAAGATTTGGGCACTCGAAACACCATATATTTT	many	TRBV3-1	TRBJ1-3	.
CASSRGRAHEQYF	TGTGCCAGCAGTCGGGGCAGGGCCCACGAGCAGTACTTC	many	TRBV28	TRBJ2-7	.
CASSTTGGNQPQHF	TGTGCCAGCTCAACTACAGGGGGTAATCAGCCCCAGCATTTT	many	TRBV18	TRBJ1-5	TRBD1
CASSSWGSGGVEVPHNEQFF	TGTGCCAGCAGCTCGTGGGGTAGCGGGGGAGTCGAAGTCCCCCACAATGAGCAGTTCTTC	large	TRBV11-2	TRBJ2-1	TRBD2
CASSPDNTGELFF	TGTGCCAGCAGCCCGGATAACACCGGGGAGCTGTTTTTT	.	TRBV12-3/TRBV12-4	TRBJ2-2	.
CASSWGGGQISNQPQHF	TGTGCCAGCAGCTGGGGCGGGGGGCAAATAAGCAATCAGCCCCAGCATTTT	few	TRBV5-8	TRBJ1-5	.
CASSQGHRTTYEQYF	TGCGCCAGCAGCCAAGGCCACAGGACAACCTACGAGCAGTACTTC	many	TRBV4-1	TRBJ2-7	.
CASSLEPDSSEQYF	TGTGCCAGCAGCTTGGAACCGGACAGTTCGGAGCAGTACTTC	many	TRBV5-8	TRBJ2-7	.
CATSEGARNTGELFF	TGTGCCACCAGCGAGGGGGCTAGGAACACCGGGGAGCTGTTTTTT	.	TRBV15	TRBJ2-2	TRBD1
CASSLSLLNTGELFF	TGTGCCAGCAGTCTCAGTCTCTTAAACACCGGGGAGCTGTTTTTT	many	TRBV28	TRBJ2-2	.
CASSTGLAGADTQYF	TGTGCCAGCAGCACCGGACTAGCGGGCGCAGATACGCAGTATTTT	.	TRBV12-3/TRBV12-4	TRBJ2-3	TRBD2
CASSFRDRGLGTDTQYF	TGTGCCAGCAGCTTCCGGGACAGGGGGCTTGGCACAGATACGCAGTATTTT	many	TRBV7-8	TRBJ2-3	TRBD1
CASSGGQGFPEAFF	TGTGCCAGCAGTGGGGGACAGGGTTTTCCTGAAGCTTTCTTT	once	TRBV2	TRBJ1-1	TRBD1
CASTRGLEQFF	TGTGCCAGCACCAGGGGGCTGGAGCAGTTCTTC	.	TRBV19	TRBJ2-1	TRBD1
CATSGQPYNEQFF	TGTGCCACCAGTGGGCAGCCCTACAATGAGCAGTTCTTC	.	TRBV24-1	TRBJ2-1	.
CSASRATDTQYF	TGCAGTGCTTCAAGAGCCACAGATACGCAGTATTTT	.	TRBV20-1	TRBJ2-3	.
CASSQERGGSFSGELFF	TGTGCCAGCAGCCAAGAAAGGGGGGGATCATTTTCCGGGGAGCTGTTTTTT	few	TRBV4-2	TRBJ2-2	.
CASSYRAGGSTGELFF	TGTGCCAGCAGTTACAGAGCGGGAGGAAGCACCGGGGAGCTGTTTTTT	.	TRBV6-9	TRBJ2-2	TRBD2
CASSSTTSGRGSRLFF	TGTGCCAGCAGTTCTACGACTAGCGGGAGGGGCAGTCGGCTGTTTTTT	.	TRBV28	TRBJ2-2	TRBD2
CSARATGLAGEEQFF	TGCAGTGCTAGAGCGACAGGACTAGCGGGAGAAGAGCAGTTCTTC	.	TRBV20-1	TRBJ2-1	TRBD2
CSVLLAGYEQYF	TGCAGTGTATTACTAGCGGGCTACGAGCAGTACTTC	.	TRBV20-1	TRBJ2-7	TRBD2
CASSLYTGSTDTQYF	TGTGCCAGCAGCTTATATACCGGGAGCACAGATACGCAGTATTTT	many	TRBV28	TRBJ2-3	.
CASSTRDRGKQETQYF	TGTGCCAGCAGTACCCGGGACAGGGGGAAACAAGAGACCCAGTACTTC	.	TRBV6-2/TRBV6-3	TRBJ2-5	TRBD1
CASSHSFYEKLFF	TGTGCCAGCAGCCACTCATTCTATGAAAAACTGTTTTTT	many	TRBV3-1	TRBJ1-4	.